A selection of T cell receptor beta chains follows, all from one sample in a study of blood T cells in healthy people across ages. TCRdb reanalysed the 5' RACE reads using MiXCR and keeps one entry per CDR3 protein. The repertoire holds 1.5 million to 2 million distinct CDR3 sequences, roughly 27% seen once, with about 8% in the top ten. Input material: blood. Source of these receptors: a woman in her twenties or thirties in good health. CDR3s include the opening cysteine and the closing phenylalanine or tryptophan. A D gene is named only where the DNA matches it firmly. Size tells how often a clone was seen (once, few, many) or the class of an expanded clone, and some rows leave it out.

>TRBD2|TRBV4-3|many|TRBJ2-3
TGCGCCAGCAGCCAAGCTGGGCTAGCGGGATCGGATACGCAGTATTTT
CASSQAGLAGSDTQYF
>TRBD2|TRBV11-1|NA|TRBJ2-5
TGTGCCAGTACCCGGGGGGAGTACAGAAACCAAGAGACCCAGTACTTC
CASTRGEYRNQETQYF
>NA|TRBV27|NA|TRBJ1-1
TGTGCCAGCAGTTTTCGCGGGTCCCTGAAAGCTTTCTTT
CASSFRGSLKAFF
>TRBD1|TRBV6-1|NA|TRBJ1-1
TGTGCCAGCAGTGAAGGGCACAGGGGGACTGAAGCTTTCTTT
CASSEGHRGTEAFF
>NA|TRBV12-5|NA|TRBJ2-7
TGTGCTAGTGGTTTGGATCTAAGGTCGCTCGGAGGGGAGCAGTACTTC
CASGLDLRSLGGEQYF
>NA|TRBV4-3|many|TRBJ2-5
TGCGCCAGCAGCCAATCTGGGGGCCAAGAGACCCAGTACTTC
CASSQSGGQETQYF
>NA|TRBV29-1|many|TRBJ2-4
TGCAGCGTCGCCACAGGGACGGGGGACATTCAGTACTTC
CSVATGTGDIQYF
>TRBD1|TRBV7-9|NA|TRBJ1-2
TGTGGCAGCAGCTTGGACAGGGCCTATGGCTACACCTTC
CGSSLDRAYGYTF
>TRBD1|TRBV5-1|few|TRBJ2-7
TGCGCCAGCAGCCTAGGGGACAGGGATAACTACGAGCAGTACTTC
CASSLGDRDNYEQYF
>NA|TRBV27|NA|TRBJ1-2
TGTGCCAGCAGTTTACGGGGTCGCGTTGGCTACACCTTC
CASSLRGRVGYTF
>TRBD1|TRBV6-5|NA|TRBJ2-5
TGTGCCAGCAGTTACGGGGTCAGGGGGCTGGAGACCCAGTACTTC
CASSYGVRGLETQYF
>TRBD2|TRBV5-1|NA|TRBJ2-2
TGCGCCAGCAGCTTGGCTCTAGCGGGAGGTACCGGGGAGCTGTTTTTT
CASSLALAGGTGELFF
>TRBD2|TRBV20-1|many|TRBJ2-5
TGCAGTGCCCCGATACCTAGCGGGGGTCAAGAGACCCAGTACTTC
CSAPIPSGGQETQYF
>NA|TRBV6-5|NA|TRBJ1-1
TGTGCCAGCAGTTACTCGCCTACCGGGATCGTAAGTGGGGCTTTCTTT
CASSYSPTGIVSGAFF
>NA|TRBV6-5|few|TRBJ1-2
TGTGCCAGCAGTTATAACGGAGGGTTGGGTAATGGCTACACCTTC
CASSYNGGLGNGYTF
>NA|TRBV6-5|NA|TRBJ2-2
TGTGCCAGCAGTTACTCCACGAACACCAGGGAGCTGTTTTTT
CASSYSTNTRELFF
>TRBD2|TRBV20-1|few|TRBJ2-5
TGCAGTGCTAGTCGGACTAGCGGTAATCCGGTGACCCAGTACTTC
CSASRTSGNPVTQYF
>NA|TRBV7-9|NA|TRBJ2-7
TGTGCCAGCAGCTTAAGCCAGGGGATGAGGGACGAGCAGTACTTC
CASSLSQGMRDEQYF
>TRBD1|TRBV5-1|many|TRBJ2-7
TGCGCCAGCAGCTTGGGGGCTTCAGGACAGGACCACGAGCAGTACTTC
CASSLGASGQDHEQYF
>NA|TRBV7-2|NA|TRBJ1-5
TGCGCCAGCAGCCGGACGATACAGCCCCAGCATTTT
CASSRTIQPQHF
>TRBD1|TRBV2|NA|TRBJ1-2
TGTGCCAGGACGGGACAGACTAACTATGGCTACACCTTC
CARTGQTNYGYTF
>TRBD2|TRBV3-1|few|TRBJ2-1
TGTGCCAGCAGCCGGCCAGCACCCGGTGGGGGGGGAGGCAATGAGCAGTTCTTC
CASSRPAPGGGGGNEQFF
>NA|TRBV30|NA|TRBJ1-2
TGTGTTGGGTGGGGCATGGGAAGAGGCTACACCTTC
CVGWGMGRGYTF
>NA|TRBV20-1|NA|TRBJ1-4
TGCAGTGGATCGACCGGTAATGAAAAACTGTTTTTT
CSGSTGNEKLFF
>TRBD1|TRBV5-1|NA|TRBJ1-2
TGCGCCAGCAGCCGAAATACAGGGGGGGATGGCTACACCTTC
CASSRNTGGDGYTF
>TRBD1|TRBV5-1|many|TRBJ2-7
TGTGCCAGCAGCCCGGGACAGGGTGCCTACGAGCAGTACTTC
CASSPGQGAYEQYF
>NA|TRBV6-6|NA|TRBJ1-2
TGTGCCAGCAGTTACAGGACAGCGATATCCTATGGCTACACCTTC
CASSYRTAISYGYTF
>NA|TRBV7-2|few|TRBJ2-5
TGTGCCAGCAGCTCCTTAAACGGAATACACGAAGAGACCCAGTACTTC
CASSSLNGIHEETQYF
>NA|TRBV27|NA|TRBJ1-5
TGTGTCAGCAGCCCCCTCAACCCCCTAAGAACTAGCAATCAGCCCCAGCATTTT
CVSSPLNPLRTSNQPQHF
>NA|TRBV7-3|many|TRBJ2-1
TGTGCCAGCAGCTTACAGGGCTCCTACAATGAGCAGTTCTTC
CASSLQGSYNEQFF
>TRBD2|TRBV7-2|NA|TRBJ2-7
TGTGCCAGCAGCCCAGGGCAACTAGCGGGAGTCTCCCACGAGCAGTACTTC
CASSPGQLAGVSHEQYF
>TRBD1|TRBV27|NA|TRBJ2-5
TGTGCCAGTATGGGAATGGGACAGGGGAGAGAGACCCAGTACTTC
CASMGMGQGRETQYF